This note documents a single T cell receptor beta chain sequence. Its antigen is undetermined. The length of the CDR3 is 15 residues. Germline V lookup: CDR1 SGHRS, CDR2 YFSETQ. The ends lost 1 base at V and 0 bases at J; junction bases unmatched: 4. The data are from a study of T cell responses to AZD1222 COVID-19 vaccine. This table comes from immunoSEQ multiplex PCR, and its TCRdb copy is limited to in-frame clones, with some not included. The sample holds roughly 150,000 clones; approximately 89% are singletons and the top ten take more than 2%. Study-level results: Just five to seven people given AZD1222 tested seropositive at baseline. Across the whole spike, CD4 TCRs peaked at regions 160-218 and 743-854.

This TCR was recovered from an adult in good health. The specimen comprised peripheral blood, sampled on day 0 of AZD1222 vaccination. The rearrangement joins TRBV5-1 to TRBJ2-7, with TRBD1 matching over 7 bases. This CDR3 reads CASSLLGTASYEQYF. The CDR3 DNA is TGCGCCAGCAGCTTGTTAGGGACAGCCTCCTACGAGCAGTACTTC.